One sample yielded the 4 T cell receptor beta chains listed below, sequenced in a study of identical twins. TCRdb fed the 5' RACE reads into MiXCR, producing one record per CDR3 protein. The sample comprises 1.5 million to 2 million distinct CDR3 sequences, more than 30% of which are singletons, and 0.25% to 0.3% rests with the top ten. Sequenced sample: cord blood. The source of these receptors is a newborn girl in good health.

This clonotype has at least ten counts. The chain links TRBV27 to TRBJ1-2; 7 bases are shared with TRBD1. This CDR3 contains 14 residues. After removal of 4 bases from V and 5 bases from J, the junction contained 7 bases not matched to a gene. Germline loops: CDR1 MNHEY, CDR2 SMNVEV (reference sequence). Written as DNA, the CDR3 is TGTGCCAGCAGTTACGACAGGGTTGGGTATGGCTACACCTTC. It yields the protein CASSYDRVGYGYTF.

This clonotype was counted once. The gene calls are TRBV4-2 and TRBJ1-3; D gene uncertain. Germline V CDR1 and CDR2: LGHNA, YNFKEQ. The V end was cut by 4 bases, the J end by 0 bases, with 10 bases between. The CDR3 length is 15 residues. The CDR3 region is CASSPITYSGNTIYF. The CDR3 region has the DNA TGTGCCAGCAGCCCGATCACCTACTCTGGAAACACCATATATTTT.

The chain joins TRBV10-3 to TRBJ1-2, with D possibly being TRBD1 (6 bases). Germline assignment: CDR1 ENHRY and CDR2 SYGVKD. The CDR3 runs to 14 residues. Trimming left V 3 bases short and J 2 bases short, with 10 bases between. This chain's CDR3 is CAISDKGTNYGYTF. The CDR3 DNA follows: TGTGCCATCAGTGATAAAGGGACAAACTATGGCTACACCTTC.

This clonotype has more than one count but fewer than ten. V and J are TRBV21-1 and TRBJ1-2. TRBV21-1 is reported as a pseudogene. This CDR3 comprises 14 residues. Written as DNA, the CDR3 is TGTGCCAGCAGCAATAAGACAGCTAACTATGGCTACACCTTC. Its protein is CASSNKTANYGYTF.